Below, one T cell receptor (beta chain) is given with its context. What it binds is not known. The sample comes from a study of CD8+ T cells in alopecia areata. Broader study findings: Clonality was higher in lesional than normal scalp, especially in alopecia totalis/universalis.

Extracted from the samples, RNA was reverse transcribed into cDNA to serve as the sequencing template. Sequenced by immunoSEQ multiplex PCR; TCRdb stores in-frame clones only, minus some. The sample consists of about 100,000 clones, roughly 55% of them appearing once. The junction had 5 bases not matched to a gene; V was cut back by 4 bases and J by 5 bases. The germline gives CDR1 SGHVS, CDR2 FQNEAQ. This CDR3 contains 14 residues. This TCR derives from a human donor with alopecia areata. The V gene is TRBV7-8, the J gene TRBJ2-3, with 8 bases fitting TRBD1. The material sequenced was NKG2D-low CD8+ T cells sorted from blood. The CDR3 bases are TGTGCCAGCAGCTCCGGGACAGGCGAAGATACGCAGTATTTT. It yields the protein CASSSGTGEDTQYF. Looking up the rest from reference TRBV7-8 and TRBJ2-3 gives the full variable domain: GAGVSQSPRYKVAKRGQDVALRCDPISGHVSLFWYQQALGQGPEFLTYFQNEAQLDKSGLPSDRFFAERPEGSVSTLKIQRTQQEDSAVYLCASSSGTGEDTQYFGPGTRLTVL.